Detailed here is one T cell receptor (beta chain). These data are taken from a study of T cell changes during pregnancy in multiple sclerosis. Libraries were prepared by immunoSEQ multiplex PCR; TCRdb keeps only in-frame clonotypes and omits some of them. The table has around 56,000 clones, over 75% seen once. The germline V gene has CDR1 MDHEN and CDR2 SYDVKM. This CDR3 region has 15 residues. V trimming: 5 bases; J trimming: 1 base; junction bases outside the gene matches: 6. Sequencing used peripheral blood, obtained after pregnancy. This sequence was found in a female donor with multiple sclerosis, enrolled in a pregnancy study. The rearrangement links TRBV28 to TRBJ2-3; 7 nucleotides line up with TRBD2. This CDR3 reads CASSGLGGGTDTQYF. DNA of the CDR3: TGTGCCAGCAGTGGACTTGGGGGGGGCACAGATACGCAGTATTTT. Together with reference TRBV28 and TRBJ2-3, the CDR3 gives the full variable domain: DVKVTQSSRYLVKRTGEKVFLECVQDMDHENMFWYRQDPGLGLRLIYFSYDVKMKEKGDIPEGYSVSREKKERFSLILESASTNQTSMYLCASSGLGGGTDTQYFGPGTRLTVL.